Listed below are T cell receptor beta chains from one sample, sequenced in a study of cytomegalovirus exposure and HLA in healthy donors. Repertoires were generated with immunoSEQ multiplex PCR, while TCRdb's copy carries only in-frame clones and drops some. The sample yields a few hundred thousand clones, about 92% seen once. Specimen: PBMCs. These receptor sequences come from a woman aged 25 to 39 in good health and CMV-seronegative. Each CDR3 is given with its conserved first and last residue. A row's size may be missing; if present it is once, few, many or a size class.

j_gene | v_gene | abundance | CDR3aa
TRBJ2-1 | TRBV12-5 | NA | CASGLVVTSEYNEQFF
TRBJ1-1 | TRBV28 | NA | CAISASLNTEAFF
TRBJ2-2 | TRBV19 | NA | CASSIISTGELFF
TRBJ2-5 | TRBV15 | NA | CATSRGRVLAGQETQYF
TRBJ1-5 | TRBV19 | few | CASSPTDGNQPQHF
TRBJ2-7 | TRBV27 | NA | CASSSLPRVAYEQYF
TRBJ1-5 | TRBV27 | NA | CASSFLDRRGDLSNQPQHF
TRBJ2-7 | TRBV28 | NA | CASTRQGGSSYEQYF
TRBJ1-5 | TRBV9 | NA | CASSVAGTVNQPQHF
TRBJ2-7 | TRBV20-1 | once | CSASDGYEQYF
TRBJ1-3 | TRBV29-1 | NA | CSVVSGGNTIYF
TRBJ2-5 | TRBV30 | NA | CAALRGRETQYF
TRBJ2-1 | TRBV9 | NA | CASSAPRRTSDYNEQFF
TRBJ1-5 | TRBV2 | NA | CASSAQTGGNQPQHF
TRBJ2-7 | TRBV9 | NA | CASSVDEGIAREQYF
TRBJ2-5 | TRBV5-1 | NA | CASSLGGMAETQYF
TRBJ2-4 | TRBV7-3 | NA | CASSSLAGGGDIQYF
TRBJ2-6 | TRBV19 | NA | CASSRDRASSGANVLTF
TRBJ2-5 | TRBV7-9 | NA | CASSFSGEETQYF
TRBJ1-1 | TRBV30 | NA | CASTARTEAFF
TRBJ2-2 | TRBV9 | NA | CASSVGLADYTGELFF
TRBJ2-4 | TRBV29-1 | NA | CSSRDGKNIQYF
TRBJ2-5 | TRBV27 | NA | CASSLGETQYF
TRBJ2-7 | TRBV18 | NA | CASSPTLAGGTYEQYF
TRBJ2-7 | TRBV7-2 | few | CASSPRTSMAYEQYF
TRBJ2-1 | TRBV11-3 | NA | CASSFSGLPYNEQFF
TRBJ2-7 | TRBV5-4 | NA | CASSLAGRSSYEQYF
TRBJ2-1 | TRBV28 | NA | CASSGYRLAGRRNEQFF
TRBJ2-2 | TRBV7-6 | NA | CASSLSLGQINTGELFF
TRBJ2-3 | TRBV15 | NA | CATSRERTGGFTDTQYF
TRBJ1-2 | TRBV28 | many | CASISGGIYGYTF
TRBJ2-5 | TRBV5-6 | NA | CASSLGQGAETQYF
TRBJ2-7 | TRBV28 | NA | CASSSGLAVYEQYF
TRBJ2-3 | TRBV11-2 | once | CASSPNVADTDTQYF
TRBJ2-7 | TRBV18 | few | CASSPLDRTTYEQYF